This T cell receptor (beta chain) derives from a study of shared clonotypes between healthy human individuals. The study, taken as a whole, reports: Among the subsets, naive ones generally showed larger estimated richness than memory ones.

Trimming shortened V by 2 bases and J by 3 bases, and 16 bases separated the two germline ends. The CDR3 has 17 residues. Germline V gene data show CDR1 as MGHDK and CDR2 as SYGVNS. Libraries were prepared by immunoSEQ multiplex PCR; TCRdb keeps only in-frame clonotypes and omits some of them. The sample shows a few million clones, more than 90% of them seen only once. As regards this clone: No antigen is known for it.

Sequenced sample: naive CD4+ T cells sorted from blood. Indicated subset: CD45RA+ positively selected. The sequence came from a young man in good health. The V gene is TRBV25-1, the J gene TRBJ1-4; perhaps TRBD1 as D (5 bases). The CDR3 DNA reads TGTGCCAGCAGTGAAACAACTCCTCGGGGCGCTAATGAAAAACTGTTTTTT. Its translation: CASSETTPRGANEKLFF.